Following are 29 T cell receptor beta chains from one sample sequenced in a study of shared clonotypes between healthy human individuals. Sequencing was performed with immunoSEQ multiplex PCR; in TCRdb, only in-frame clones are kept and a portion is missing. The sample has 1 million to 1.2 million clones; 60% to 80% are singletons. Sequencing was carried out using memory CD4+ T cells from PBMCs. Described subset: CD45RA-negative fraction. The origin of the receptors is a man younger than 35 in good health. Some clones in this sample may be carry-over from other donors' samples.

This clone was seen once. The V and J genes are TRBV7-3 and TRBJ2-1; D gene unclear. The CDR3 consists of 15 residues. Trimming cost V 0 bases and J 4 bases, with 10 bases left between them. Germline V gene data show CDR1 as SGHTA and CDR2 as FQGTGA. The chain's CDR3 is CASSLTSTLYNEQFF. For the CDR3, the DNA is TGTGCCAGCAGCTTAACGTCTACCCTTTACAATGAGCAGTTCTTC.

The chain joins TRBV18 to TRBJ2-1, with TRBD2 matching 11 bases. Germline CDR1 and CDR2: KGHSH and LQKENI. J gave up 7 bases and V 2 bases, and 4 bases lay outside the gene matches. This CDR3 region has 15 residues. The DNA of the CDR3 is TGTGCCAGCTCACCAGACCTAGCGGGAGGAAATGAGCAGTTCTTC. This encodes CASSPDLAGGNEQFF.

In nucleotides, the CDR3 is TGTGCCACCAGCAGAGATCAGGCGACCAGCTATGGCTACACCTTC. Its protein product is CATSRDQATSYGYTF. The chain links TRBV15 to TRBJ1-2, with unresolved D. V gave up 0 bases and J gave up 4 bases, with 12 bases separating them. CDR1 is LNHNV and CDR2 is YYDKDF in the germline V gene (reference sequence). This CDR3 comprises 15 residues.

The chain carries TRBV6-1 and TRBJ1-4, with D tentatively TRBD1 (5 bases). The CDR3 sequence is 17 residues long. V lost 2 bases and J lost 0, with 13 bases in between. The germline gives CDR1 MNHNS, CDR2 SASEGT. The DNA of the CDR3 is TGTGCCAGCAGTGAAATTTTTGGGGGGGCAACTAATGAAAAACTGTTTTTT. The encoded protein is CASSEIFGGATNEKLFF.

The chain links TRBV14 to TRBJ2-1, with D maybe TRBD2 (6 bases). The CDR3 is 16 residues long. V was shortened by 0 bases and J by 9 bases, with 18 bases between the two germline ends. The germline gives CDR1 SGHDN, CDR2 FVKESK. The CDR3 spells CASSQDIRRGPIEQFF. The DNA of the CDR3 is TGTGCCAGCAGCCAAGATATTCGGCGGGGCCCAATTGAGCAGTTCTTC.

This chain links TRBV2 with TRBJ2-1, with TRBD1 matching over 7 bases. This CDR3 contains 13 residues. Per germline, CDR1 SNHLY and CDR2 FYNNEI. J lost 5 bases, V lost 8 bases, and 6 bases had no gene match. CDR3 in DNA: TGTGCCAGCGCCTGGACAGGAAACAATGAGCAGTTCTTC. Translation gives CASAWTGNNEQFF.

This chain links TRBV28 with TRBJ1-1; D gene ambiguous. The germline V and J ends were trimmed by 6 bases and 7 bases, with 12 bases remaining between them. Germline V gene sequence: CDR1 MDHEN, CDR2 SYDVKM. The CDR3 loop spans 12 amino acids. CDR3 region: CASSRIIGEAFF. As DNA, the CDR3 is TGTGCCAGCAGCCGAATAATTGGTGAAGCTTTCTTT.

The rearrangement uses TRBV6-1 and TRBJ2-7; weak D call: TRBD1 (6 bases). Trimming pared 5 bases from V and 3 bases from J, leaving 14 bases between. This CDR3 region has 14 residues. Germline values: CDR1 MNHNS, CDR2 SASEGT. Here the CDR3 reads CASSIRDKYYEQYF. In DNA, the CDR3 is TGTGCCAGCAGTATCCGGGACAAGTACTACGAGCAGTACTTC.

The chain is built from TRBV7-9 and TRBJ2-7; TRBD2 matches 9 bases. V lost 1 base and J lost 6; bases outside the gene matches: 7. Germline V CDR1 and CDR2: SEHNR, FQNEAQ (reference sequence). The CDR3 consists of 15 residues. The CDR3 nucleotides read TGTGCCAGCAGCTTAGGAGGTAGCGGGAGAGCCGAGCAGTACTTC. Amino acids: CASSLGGSGRAEQYF.

CDR3 sequence (DNA): TGTGCCAGCAGCTTGGCTGGGGAGGGGTGGCGAGCTTTCTTT. It yields the protein CASSLAGEGWRAFF. The chain uses TRBV5-6 and TRBJ1-1; tentatively, D is TRBD1 (5 bases). The CDR3 runs 14 residues. V gave up 0 bases and J gave up 10 bases, with 16 bases separating them. Germline lookup yields CDR1 SGHDT and CDR2 YYEEEE.

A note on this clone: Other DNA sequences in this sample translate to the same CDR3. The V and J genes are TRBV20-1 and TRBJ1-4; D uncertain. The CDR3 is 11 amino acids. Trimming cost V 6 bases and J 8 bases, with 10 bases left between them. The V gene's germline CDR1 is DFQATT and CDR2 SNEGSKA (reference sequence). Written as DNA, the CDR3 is TGCAGTGCCCCCGACAACGAAAAACTGTTTTTT. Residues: CSAPDNEKLFF.

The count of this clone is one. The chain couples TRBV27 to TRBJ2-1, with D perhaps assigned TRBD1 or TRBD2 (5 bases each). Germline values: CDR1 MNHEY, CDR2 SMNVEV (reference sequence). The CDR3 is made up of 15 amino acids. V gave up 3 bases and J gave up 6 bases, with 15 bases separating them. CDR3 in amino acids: CASSFRSRGPNEQFF. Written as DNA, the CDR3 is TGTGCCAGCAGTTTTCGTTCTCGGGGCCCCAATGAGCAGTTCTTC.

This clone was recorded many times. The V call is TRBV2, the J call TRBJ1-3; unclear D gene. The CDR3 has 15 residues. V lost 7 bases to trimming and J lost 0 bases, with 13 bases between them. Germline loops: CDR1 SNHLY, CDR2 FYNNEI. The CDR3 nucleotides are TGTGCCAGCACGGCCCAGTTATTCTCTGGAAACACCATATATTTT. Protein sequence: CASTAQLFSGNTIYF.

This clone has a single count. In DNA form, the CDR3 reads TGTGCCAGCACTGAGGGACAGCTTAACTATGGCTACACCTTC. Its translation: CASTEGQLNYGYTF. This chain links TRBV6-6 with TRBJ1-2; 7 bases match TRBD1. Per the germline V gene, CDR1 is MNHNY and CDR2 is SVGAGI (reference sequence). Trimming removed 7 bases from V and 1 base from J; junction bases left unmatched: 6. The CDR3 runs to 14 residues.

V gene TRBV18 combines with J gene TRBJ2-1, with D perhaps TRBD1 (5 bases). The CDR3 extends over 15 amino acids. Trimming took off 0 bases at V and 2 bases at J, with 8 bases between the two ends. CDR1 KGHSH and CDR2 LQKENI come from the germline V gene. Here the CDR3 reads CASSPPQVPYNEQFF. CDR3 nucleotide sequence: TGTGCCAGCTCACCACCACAGGTTCCCTACAATGAGCAGTTCTTC.

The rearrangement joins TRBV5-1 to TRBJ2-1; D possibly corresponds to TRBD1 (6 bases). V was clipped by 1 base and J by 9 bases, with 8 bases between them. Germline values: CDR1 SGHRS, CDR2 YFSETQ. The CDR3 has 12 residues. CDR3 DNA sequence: TGCGCCAGCAGCTTGTTGGGGGCTGAGCAGTTCTTC. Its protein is CASSLLGAEQFF. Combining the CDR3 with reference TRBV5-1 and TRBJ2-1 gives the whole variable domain KAGVTQTPRYLIKTRGQQVTLSCSPISGHRSVSWYQQTPGQGLQFLFEYFSETQRNKGNFPGRFSGRQFSNSRSEMNVSTLELGDSALYLCASSLLGAEQFFGPGTRLTVL.

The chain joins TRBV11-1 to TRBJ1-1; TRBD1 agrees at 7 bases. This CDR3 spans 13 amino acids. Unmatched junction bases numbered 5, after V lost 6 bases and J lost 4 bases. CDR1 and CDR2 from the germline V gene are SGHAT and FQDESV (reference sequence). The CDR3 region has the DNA TGTGCCAGCAGTCGGAACAGGGGCACTGAAGCTTTCTTT. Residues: CASSRNRGTEAFF.

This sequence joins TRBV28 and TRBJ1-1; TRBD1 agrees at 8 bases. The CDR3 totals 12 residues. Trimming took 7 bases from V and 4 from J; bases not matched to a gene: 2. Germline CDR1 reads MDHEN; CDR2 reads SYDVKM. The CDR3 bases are TGTGCCAGCATCGACAGGGGCACTGAAGCTTTCTTT. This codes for CASIDRGTEAFF.

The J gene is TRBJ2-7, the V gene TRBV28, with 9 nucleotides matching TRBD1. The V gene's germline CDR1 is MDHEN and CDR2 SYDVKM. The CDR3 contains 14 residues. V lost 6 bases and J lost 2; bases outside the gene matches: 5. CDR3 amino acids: CASRGGTGTYEQYF. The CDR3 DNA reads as TGTGCCAGCAGAGGCGGGACAGGGACCTACGAGCAGTACTTC.

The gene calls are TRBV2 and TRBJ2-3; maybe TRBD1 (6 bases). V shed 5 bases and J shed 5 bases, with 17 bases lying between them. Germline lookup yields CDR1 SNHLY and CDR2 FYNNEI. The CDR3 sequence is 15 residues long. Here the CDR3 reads CASSFRDTGLDTQYF. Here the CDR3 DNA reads TGTGCCAGCAGTTTCCGGGACACGGGTTTAGATACGCAGTATTTT.

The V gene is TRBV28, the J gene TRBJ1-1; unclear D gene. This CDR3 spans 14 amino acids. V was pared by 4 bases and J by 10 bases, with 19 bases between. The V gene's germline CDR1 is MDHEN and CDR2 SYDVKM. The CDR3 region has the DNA TGTGCCAGCAGTTCCCCCGGGCAGGCAATAAGAGCTTTCTTT. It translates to CASSSPGQAIRAFF.

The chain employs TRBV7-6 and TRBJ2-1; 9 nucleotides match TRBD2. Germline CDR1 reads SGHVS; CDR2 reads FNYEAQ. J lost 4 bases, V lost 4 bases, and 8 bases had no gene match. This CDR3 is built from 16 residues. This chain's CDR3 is CASSSIVTSGYNEQFF. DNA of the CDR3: TGTGCCAGCAGCTCGATAGTGACTAGCGGTTACAATGAGCAGTTCTTC.

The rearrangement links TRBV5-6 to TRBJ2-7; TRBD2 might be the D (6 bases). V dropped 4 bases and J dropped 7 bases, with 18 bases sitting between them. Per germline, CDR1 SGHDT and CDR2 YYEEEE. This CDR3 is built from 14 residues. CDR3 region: CASSLGTYLAEQYF. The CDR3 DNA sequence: TGTGCCAGCAGCCTAGGGACCTATCTAGCGGAGCAGTACTTC.

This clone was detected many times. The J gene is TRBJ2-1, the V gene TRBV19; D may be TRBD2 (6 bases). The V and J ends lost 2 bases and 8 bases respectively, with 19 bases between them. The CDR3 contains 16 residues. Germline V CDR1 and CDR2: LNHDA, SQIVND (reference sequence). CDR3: CASSILGTLGRHEQFF. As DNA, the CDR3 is TGTGCCAGTAGTATACTCGGGACCCTAGGGAGGCATGAGCAGTTCTTC.

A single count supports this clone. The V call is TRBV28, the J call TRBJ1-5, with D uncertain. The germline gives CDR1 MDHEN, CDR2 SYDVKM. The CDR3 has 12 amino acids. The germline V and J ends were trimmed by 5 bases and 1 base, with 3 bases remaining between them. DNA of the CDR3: TGTGCCAGCAGTAAGAGCAATCAGCCCCAGCATTTT. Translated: CASSKSNQPQHF.

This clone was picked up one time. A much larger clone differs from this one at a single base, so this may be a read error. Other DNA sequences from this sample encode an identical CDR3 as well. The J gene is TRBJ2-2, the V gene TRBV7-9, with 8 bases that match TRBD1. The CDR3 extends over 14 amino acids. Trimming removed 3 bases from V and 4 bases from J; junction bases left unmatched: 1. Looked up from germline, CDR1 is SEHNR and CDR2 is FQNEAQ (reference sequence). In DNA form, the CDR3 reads TGTGCCAGCAGCTTGGACAGGGCCACCGGGGAGCTGTTTTTT. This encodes CASSLDRATGELFF.

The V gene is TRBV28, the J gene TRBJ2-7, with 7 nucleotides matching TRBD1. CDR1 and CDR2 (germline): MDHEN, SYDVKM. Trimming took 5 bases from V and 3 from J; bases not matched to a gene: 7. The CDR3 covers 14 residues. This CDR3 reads CASSRDSFFYEQYF. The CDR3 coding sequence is TGTGCCAGCAGTAGGGACAGTTTTTTCTACGAGCAGTACTTC.

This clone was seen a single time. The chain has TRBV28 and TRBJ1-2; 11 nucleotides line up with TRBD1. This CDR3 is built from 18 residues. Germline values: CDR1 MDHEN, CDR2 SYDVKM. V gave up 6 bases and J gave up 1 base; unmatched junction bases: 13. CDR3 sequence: CASREGGTGGILNYGYTF. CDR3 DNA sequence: TGTGCCAGCAGGGAAGGGGGGACAGGGGGTATTCTTAACTATGGCTACACCTTC.

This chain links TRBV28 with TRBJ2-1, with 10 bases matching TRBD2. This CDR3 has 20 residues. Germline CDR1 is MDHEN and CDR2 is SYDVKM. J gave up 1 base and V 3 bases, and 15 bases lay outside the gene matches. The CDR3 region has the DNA TGTGCCAGCAGTTTCCCCTCCACTAGCGGGAATCTTGGGTCCTACAATGAGCAGTTCTTC. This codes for CASSFPSTSGNLGSYNEQFF.